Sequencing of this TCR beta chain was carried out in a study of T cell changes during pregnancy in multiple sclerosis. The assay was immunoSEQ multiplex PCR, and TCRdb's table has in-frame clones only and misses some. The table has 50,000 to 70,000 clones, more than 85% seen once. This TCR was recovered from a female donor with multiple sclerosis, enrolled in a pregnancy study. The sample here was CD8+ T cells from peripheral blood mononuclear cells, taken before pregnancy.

The CDR3 DNA sequence: TGTGCCTGGATGGGGCAGGGAAGGCACACCGGGGAGCTGTTTTTT. Its protein is CAWMGQGRHTGELFF. V is TRBV30 and J is TRBJ2-2; weak D call: TRBD1 (5 bases). The CDR3 is made up of 15 amino acids. Trimming took 4 bases from V and 3 from J, leaving 15 bases between them. Per germline, CDR1 GTSNPN and CDR2 SVGIG (reference sequence).